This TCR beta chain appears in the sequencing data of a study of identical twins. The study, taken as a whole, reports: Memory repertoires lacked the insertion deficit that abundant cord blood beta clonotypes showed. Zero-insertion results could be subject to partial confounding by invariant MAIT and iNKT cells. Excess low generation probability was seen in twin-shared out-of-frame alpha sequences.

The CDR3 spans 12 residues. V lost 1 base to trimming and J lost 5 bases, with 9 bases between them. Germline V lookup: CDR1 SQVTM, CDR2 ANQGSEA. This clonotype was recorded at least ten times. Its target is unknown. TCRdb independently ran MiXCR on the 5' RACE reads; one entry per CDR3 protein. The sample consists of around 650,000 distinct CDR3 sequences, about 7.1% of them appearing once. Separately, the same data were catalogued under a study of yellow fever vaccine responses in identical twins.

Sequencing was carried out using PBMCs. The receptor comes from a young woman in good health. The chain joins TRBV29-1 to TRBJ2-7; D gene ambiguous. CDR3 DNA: TGCAGCGTTGAAGGGAGAGGCGACGAGCAGTACTTC. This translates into CSVEGRGDEQYF.